This is a list of T cell receptor beta chains from one sample in a study of Ad26.COV2.S vaccination and SARS-CoV-2 variants. Repertoires were generated with immunoSEQ multiplex PCR, while TCRdb's copy carries only in-frame clones and drops some. Altogether hundreds of thousands of clones are present, 88% being singletons, with the ten largest covering 6.4%. The input for sequencing was peripheral blood, taken in a trial of Ad26.COV2.S vaccine versus placebo. These receptors all stem from a person aged 18 to 65 who received the Ad26.COV2.S COVID-19 vaccine or a placebo. The CDR3 runs from the conserved cysteine through the conserved F or W. D genes are given only for firm matches. The size entry is marked missing in some rows and otherwise reads once, few, many or a size class.

j_call v_call clone_size d_call cdr3_aa cdr3_nt
TRBJ1-1 TRBV12-3/TRBV12-4 NA NA CASSRVRLKAFF TGTGCCAGCAGCCGAGTCAGGCTTAAAGCTTTCTTT
TRBJ2-1 TRBV14 NA NA CASSQAWDEQFF TGTGCCAGCAGCCAAGCCTGGGATGAGCAGTTCTTC
TRBJ2-7 TRBV9 NA TRBD1 CASSAQAGTAYEQYF TGTGCCAGCAGCGCTCAAGCCGGGACAGCCTACGAGCAGTACTTC
TRBJ2-5 TRBV15 NA NA CATSRDRVAQETQYF TGTGCCACCAGCAGAGATAGAGTGGCCCAAGAGACCCAGTACTTC
TRBJ2-1 TRBV27 NA TRBD1 CASSLGGQGAREQFF TGTGCCAGCAGCCTGGGGGGACAGGGGGCTCGGGAGCAGTTCTTC
TRBJ1-6 TRBV9 NA NA CASSLHTYSPLHF TGTGCCAGCAGCCTACATACATATTCACCCCTCCACTTT
TRBJ2-7 TRBV28 NA NA CASSPPRGVNSYEQYF TGTGCCAGCAGTCCACCGAGAGGCGTTAACTCCTACGAGCAGTACTTC
TRBJ2-4 TRBV29-1 NA TRBD1 CSVGGQEAIAKNIQYF TGCAGCGTTGGGGGACAGGAGGCGATAGCCAAAAACATTCAGTACTTC
TRBJ2-7 TRBV5-6 NA NA CASSPVGQSYEQYF TGTGCCAGCAGCCCAGTCGGACAGAGCTACGAGCAGTACTTC
TRBJ2-1 TRBV7-9 NA NA CASSWTIISYNEQFF TGTGCCAGCAGTTGGACTATTATCTCCTACAATGAGCAGTTCTTC
TRBJ2-2 TRBV27 NA TRBD1 CASSLEPPLGQLNTGELFF TGTGCCAGCAGTTTAGAACCCCCTTTGGGACAGCTCAACACCGGGGAGCTGTTTTTT
TRBJ2-7 TRBV9 NA NA CASSVEQGGYEQYF TGTGCCAGCAGCGTAGAACAAGGGGGCTACGAGCAGTACTTC
TRBJ1-2 TRBV18 NA NA CASSPPSRSGNYGYTF TGTGCCAGCTCACCACCGAGTCGGTCAGGGAACTATGGCTACACCTTC
TRBJ1-2 TRBV7-5 NA NA CARSPKQGATWCGYTF TGTGCCAGAAGCCCCAAACAGGGGGCGACGTGGTGTGGCTACACCTTC
TRBJ2-7 TRBV21-1 NA NA CASTTQGFRLAGDSPYEQYF TGTGCCAGCACCACCCAAGGATTCCGACTAGCGGGAGACAGTCCCTACGAGCAGTACTTC
TRBJ1-6 TRBV7-9 NA TRBD1 CASSVKGQGSAPLHF TGTGCCAGCAGCGTTAAGGGACAGGGATCGGCACCCCTCCACTTT
TRBJ1-6 TRBV28 once NA CASSFGRPLHF TGTGCCAGCAGTTTTGGGAGACCCCTCCACTTT
TRBJ2-2 TRBV5-1 NA NA CASSLAAGWELFF TGCGCCAGCAGCTTGGCCGCAGGGTGGGAGCTGTTTTTT
TRBJ1-1 TRBV6-2/TRBV6-3 NA TRBD1 CASSDNVGAGGNTEAFF TGTGCCAGCAGTGATAACGTAGGCGCAGGGGGAAACACTGAAGCTTTCTTT
TRBJ1-2 TRBV5-1 NA TRBD1 CASSPGGPPNYGYTF TGCGCCAGCAGCCCAGGGGGGCCTCCTAACTATGGCTACACCTTC